This paragraph covers one TCR beta chain sequence. What it binds is not known. Via MiXCR, TCRdb re-called the 5' RACE reads, giving one row per CDR3 protein. The repertoire holds approximately 900 distinct CDR3 sequences, with about 35% as singletons. The data stem from a study of spatial heterogeneity in lung cancer. General observations from the study: Tumor T cell coverage was estimated at roughly 6.5% for alpha and more than 11% for beta chains. Tumoral mutation counts were tracked by counts of expanded intratumoral alpha and beta TCRs.

The time point was: sample taken at primary tumor resection. Looked up from germline, CDR1 is LNHDA and CDR2 is SQIVND (reference sequence). Trimming cost V 4 bases and J 6 bases; bases outside gene matches: 10. The CDR3 spans 15 residues. Here the sequenced sample was lung tumor tissue, taken at surgery. The chain has TRBV19 and TRBJ2-7; 9 bases map to TRBD1. The source of this sequence is a female donor with early-stage non-small cell lung cancer. The CDR3 nucleotides are TGTGCCAGTAGTACCAATCCGGGACAGGGCTCCGAGCAGTACTTC. Translated: CASSTNPGQGSEQYF.